The present T cell receptor beta chain was sequenced within a study of blood T cell repertoires in COVID-19. Study details: From T cells, B-cell-depleted T cells, or PBMCs came the material, which was cDNA or gDNA.

The germline gives CDR1 KGHSH, CDR2 LQKENI. Trimming took off 3 bases at V and 5 bases at J, with 11 bases between the two ends. The CDR3 is 14 amino acids. Recruited during active infection, patients (from Seattle) were subsequently followed longitudinally. Original analysis: How many nucleated cells were present was estimated from reference gene primer amplification. Measured with immunoSEQ multiplex PCR; TCRdb has only the in-frame clones, and not every one. V, J and clone size derive from that table, while D and trimming were established from the DNA sequence. The sample includes about 95,000 clones, 89% seen only once; the top ten take under 5.5%.

J is TRBJ1-5 and V is TRBV18; D call uncertain. The sample taken for sequencing was peripheral blood. The TCR comes from a man in his fifties or sixties with COVID-19, enrolled during active disease. CDR3 protein: CASSPSGEDQPQHF. The CDR3 DNA sequence: TGTGCCAGCTCACCGAGTGGAGAGGATCAGCCCCAGCATTTT.